This T cell receptor (beta chain) appears in the sequencing data of a study of beta chain features in type 1 diabetes. Overall study context: Fewer than 140,000,000 sorted cells were examined across all samples. Study-level points and caveats: More deletions and fewer insertions at VDJ junctions were found in patients with type 1 diabetes. Among patients with Type 1 diabetes, TCRB CDR3s were moderately but significantly shorter in every one of the four CD4+ subsets. cDNA-based sequencing might over-represent cells highly expressing TCR.

Deletions cut 6 bases from V and 3 bases from J, with 15 bases between. CDR3 length equals 13 residues. CDR1 and CDR2 from the germline V gene are SQVTM and ANQGSEA. Reverse transcription of all isolated RNA meant that expressed TCRB transcripts were sequenced. Clones were read by immunoSEQ multiplex PCR, and TCRdb kept only the in-frame ones, dropping some. The repertoire holds under 300,000 clones, with 16% as singletons. As concerns this clone: The antigen is not known.

The sequence derives from a young man with type 1 diabetes. Sequences were obtained from naive CD4+ T cells from blood. V is TRBV29-1 and J is TRBJ2-7; D not certain. As DNA, the CDR3 is TGCAGCGTGGCGAAGGGTTCCATCTACGAGCAGTACTTC. Translating gives CSVAKGSIYEQYF.